This T cell receptor beta chain appears in the sequencing data of a study of T cells in Graves' hyperthyroidism and ophthalmopathy. Regarding the study as a whole: Blood also carried most thyroid clonotypes expanded above 0.001.

This clonotype was counted a few times. Its antigen is not known. TCR beta CDR3 regions were amplified from RNA. HTBI primers drove first-round RT-PCR of the TCR CDR3. TCRdb re-called the multiplex PCR reads through MiXCR, storing one row per CDR3 protein. Counted here are about 270,000 distinct CDR3 sequences, approximately 21% occurring once; the ten biggest clones make up around two thirds. With duration under 3 months, ophthalmopathy was active: Clinical Activity Score at least 3, NOSPECS at least 4. Exclusion followed for patients with uncontrolled infection, other autoimmune disease, pregnancy or lactation. Germline V gives CDR1 KGHSH, CDR2 LQKENI. CDR3 length: 16 residues. Trimming removed 3 bases from V and 2 bases from J, with 11 bases in between.

Sequencing used blood. This chain links TRBV18 with TRBJ2-6, with D uncertain. The TCR was taken from a young man with Graves' ophthalmopathy. The CDR3 nucleotides read TGTGCCAGCTCACCCTTAACAAATACTGGGGCCAACGTCCTGACTTTC. Translating gives CASSPLTNTGANVLTF.